Shown below are 16 T cell receptor beta chains from a single sample sequenced in a study. TCRdb re-analysed the RT-PCR reads in MiXCR, keeping a single row per CDR3 protein. The data hold about 680,000 distinct CDR3 sequences, with 14% observed a single time. The sample was memory CD4+ T cells from blood. The receptors originated from a female donor in good health, serving as a healthy control.

The V and J genes are TRBV28 and TRBJ1-2; D not resolved. Germline loops: CDR1 MDHEN, CDR2 SYDVKM. The CDR3 runs 15 residues. V gave up 5 bases and J gave up 1 base, with 14 bases separating them. The CDR3 DNA sequence: TGTGCCAGCAGTACGGACGGCATCTATAACTATGGCTACACCTTC. Encoded protein: CASSTDGIYNYGYTF.

A few counts support this clonotype. V is TRBV10-3 and J is TRBJ2-5; 10 bases are a match to TRBD2. Germline CDR1 reads ENHRY; CDR2 reads SYGVKD. The CDR3 runs to 15 residues. V lost 2 bases to trimming and J lost 4 bases; unmatched junction nucleotides: 4. The CDR3, as DNA: TGTGCCATCAGTGAGACTAGCGGGACGGGAGAGACCCAGTACTTC. It is translated as CAISETSGTGETQYF.

This clonotype was recorded many times. The CDR3: CSQPGQSYEQYF. The CDR3 DNA follows: TGCAGCCAACCGGGACAGAGCTACGAGCAGTACTTC. This chain uses TRBV20-1 with TRBJ2-7; 7 nucleotides line up with TRBD1. Germline V gene lookup returns CDR1 DFQATT and CDR2 SNEGSKA (reference sequence). The length of the CDR3 is 12 residues.

This clonotype was counted only a few times. The gene calls are TRBV5-1 and TRBJ2-1; 8 bases match TRBD2. The CDR3 runs 15 residues. CDR1 is SGHRS and CDR2 is YFSETQ in the germline V gene. Unmatched junction bases numbered 11, after V lost 7 bases and J lost 5 bases. Here the CDR3 DNA reads TGCGCCAGCTCTGGGGTAGCGGGAAATAACAATGAGCAGTTCTTC. This translates into CASSGVAGNNNEQFF.

There are many counts of this clonotype. The chain couples TRBV20-1 to TRBJ2-1; D is unclear. The CDR3 consists of 13 residues. V dropped 1 base and J dropped 6 bases, with 10 bases sitting between them. Germline CDR1 DFQATT, CDR2 SNEGSKA (reference sequence). CDR3 amino acids: CSARAVAGNEQFF. CDR3 sequence (DNA): TGCAGTGCTAGAGCGGTAGCCGGCAATGAGCAGTTCTTC.

Many counts were recorded for this clonotype. J is TRBJ2-3 and V is TRBV12-3 or TRBV12-4; 7 bases are shared with TRBD2. The CDR3 contains 16 residues. V shed 7 bases, J shed 2 bases, and the junction held 12 bases outside the gene matches. CDR3 coding DNA: TGTGCCAGCACCTCCTTCGGGGGGAGAGACACAGATACGCAGTATTTT. Its translation is CASTSFGGRDTDTQYF.

This clonotype appeared a few times. Being one base from a much bigger clone, this may be a read error. This chain connects TRBV9 to TRBJ1-2; no definite D call. Germline V gene lookup returns CDR1 SGDLS and CDR2 YYNGEE. V was shortened by 4 bases and J by 4 bases, with 8 bases between the two germline ends. The CDR3 is made up of 12 amino acids. In DNA, the CDR3 is TGTGCCAGCAGCCGAGACACCTATGGCTACACCTTC. Its protein product is CASSRDTYGYTF.

The CDR3 bases are TGTGCCAGTAGTATTAGAGACAGGGGGCTGACCGGGGAGCTGTTTTTT. Its translation: CASSIRDRGLTGELFF. The rearrangement links TRBV19 to TRBJ2-2; 10 bases agree with TRBD1. With V trimmed by 3 bases and J by 5 bases, 6 bases remained unmatched. This CDR3 is 16 amino acids long. CDR1 LNHDA and CDR2 SQIVND come from the germline V gene (reference sequence).

In its sample, this clonotype was seen a few times. The chain combines TRBV3-1 with TRBJ2-2; D not certain. CDR1 LGHDT and CDR2 YNNKEL come from the germline V gene (reference sequence). The CDR3 length is 13 residues. Trimming left V 1 base short and J 7 bases short, with 7 bases between. The CDR3 DNA follows: TGTGCCAGCAGCCAAGGGGCGTACGGGGAGCTGTTTTTT. Translated: CASSQGAYGELFF.

The chain couples TRBV5-4 to TRBJ2-1; D gene unclear. V lost 4 bases, J lost 7 bases, and 12 bases lay in between. This CDR3 is 13 amino acids long. Germline V gene sequence: CDR1 SGHNT, CDR2 YYREEE (reference sequence). This chain's CDR3 is CASSPAGSNEQFF. CDR3 nucleotides: TGTGCCAGCAGCCCCGCTGGGTCGAATGAGCAGTTCTTC.

The chain carries TRBV24-1 and TRBJ2-7; 9 nucleotides match TRBD1. Germline CDR1 and CDR2: KGHDR and SFDVKD. This CDR3 has 14 amino acids. V gave up 6 bases and J gave up 5 bases; unmatched junction bases: 7. CDR3 protein: CATSPPGTGNEQYF. Here the CDR3 DNA reads TGTGCCACCAGTCCTCCAGGGACAGGGAACGAGCAGTACTTC.

The V and J genes are TRBV20-1 and TRBJ2-1; maybe TRBD2 (7 bases). The CDR3 is 14 amino acids. With 7 bases removed from V and 3 bases from J, the gap between germline ends came to 16 bases. Germline CDR1 reads DFQATT; CDR2 reads SNEGSKA (reference sequence). This chain's CDR3 is CSVSGGSLYNEQFF. In nucleotides, the CDR3 is TGCAGTGTCTCGGGGGGCTCGCTCTACAATGAGCAGTTCTTC.

This clonotype was recorded at least ten times. The chain employs TRBV9 and TRBJ1-3; D call uncertain. There are 16 residues in the CDR3. Trimming pared 0 bases from V and 2 bases from J, leaving 12 bases between. Germline values: CDR1 SGDLS, CDR2 YYNGEE. The CDR3: CASSVAADSTGNTIYF. CDR3 DNA: TGTGCCAGCAGCGTAGCGGCCGATAGCACTGGAAACACCATATATTTT.

This clonotype occurred a few times. The DNA of the CDR3 is TGCGCCAGCAGCCCCGAACCGGGACTAGCGATCACTAGCACAGATACGCAGTATTTT. The encoded protein is CASSPEPGLAITSTDTQYF. This chain joins TRBV5-1 and TRBJ2-3; 10 bases line up with TRBD2. The CDR3 sequence is 19 residues long. The trim removed 4 bases at V and 0 bases at J, leaving 14 bases unmatched. Germline loops: CDR1 SGHRS, CDR2 YFSETQ.

The genes are TRBV28 and TRBJ1-5, with D unresolved. The CDR3 covers 14 residues. In germline, CDR1 is MDHEN, CDR2 SYDVKM. Trimming cost V 5 bases and J 0 bases, with 8 bases left between them. The CDR3 region is CASSLLDSNQPQHF. The CDR3 bases are TGTGCCAGCAGTCTATTAGATAGCAATCAGCCCCAGCATTTT.

The sample holds many counts of this clonotype. The chain links TRBV7-2 to TRBJ2-7; 8 positions agree with TRBD2. The germline CDR1 and CDR2 sequences are SGHTA and FQGNSA. Unmatched junction bases numbered 5, after V lost 1 base and J lost 0 bases. The CDR3 loop spans 16 amino acids. CDR3 sequence reads: CASSLVAGPSSYEQYF. CDR3 sequence (DNA): TGTGCCAGCAGCTTAGTAGCGGGACCTAGCTCCTACGAGCAGTACTTC.